This T cell receptor (beta chain) was retrieved from a study of blood T cells in healthy people across ages. Whole-study results and caveats: There were more naive CD4+ cells and higher diversity in long-lived donors than in aged donors.

Germline CDR1 and CDR2: MGHDK and SYGVNS. Trimming left V 2 bases short and J 2 bases short, with 13 bases between. The CDR3 consists of 16 residues. Concerning this clonotype: As yet, its antigen is unknown.

With a J-beta primer mix and a sample-barcoded 5' primer, a second PCR ran roughly 7 to 11 cycles. Samples each returned at least 3 million CDR3-containing paired-end reads. TCRdb processed the 5' RACE reads anew with MiXCR; each CDR3 protein has one entry. The repertoire holds 2 million or so distinct CDR3 sequences, with around half as singletons. The sequenced sample was blood. This rearrangement joins TRBV25-1 to TRBJ1-5, with a tentative D call TRBD1 (5 bases). This clonotype was sampled from a woman aged 40 to 50 in good health. The CDR3 coding sequence is TGTGCCAGCAGTGAACCCGGGGGATTTGGCAATCAGCCCCAGCATTTT. This sequence encodes CASSEPGGFGNQPQHF.